A single sample is the source of the 16 T cell receptor beta chains below, sequenced in a study of T-cell reconstitution after alpha-beta-depleted transplantation in children. The authors prepared the TCRbeta library with unique molecular identifiers. MiXCR, applied by TCRdb to the PCR reads, yields one record per CDR3 protein. This sample yields 600,000 to 700,000 distinct CDR3 sequences, of which less than 15% are seen a single time; around 0.76% belongs to the top ten. The sample consisted of PBMCs, taken before TCRalphabeta/CD19-depleted stem cell transplant. Every receptor here comes from a girl under 10 years old with congenital amegakaryocytic thrombocytopenia, due to receive a stem cell transplant.

This clonotype was observed many times. The chain has TRBV12-3 or TRBV12-4 and TRBJ2-1; 10 positions agree with TRBD2. Trimming at V came to 3 bases and at J to 9 bases, leaving 8 bases not matched to a gene. This CDR3 spans 15 amino acids. The CDR3 here is CASSFGASGSTEQFF. The CDR3 region has the DNA TGTGCCAGCAGTTTTGGAGCTAGCGGGAGTACTGAGCAGTTCTTC.

Many counts were recorded for this clonotype. The chain employs TRBV28 and TRBJ2-1; D ambiguous. This CDR3 comprises 11 residues. With 6 bases removed from V and 15 bases from J, the gap between germline ends came to 15 bases. From germline, CDR1 is MDHEN and CDR2 SYDVKM. The CDR3 sequence: CASSLGRFRFF. As DNA, the CDR3 is TGTGCCAGCAGCCTTGGACGTTTTCGGTTCTTC. The variable domain in full, completed from reference TRBV28 and TRBJ2-1, reads DVKVTQSSRYLVKRTGEKVFLECVQDMDHENMFWYRQDPGLGLRLIYFSYDVKMKEKGDIPEGYSVSREKKERFSLILESASTNQTSMYLCASSLGRFRFFGPGTRLTVL.

This clonotype was detected many times. V usage is TRBV20-1 and J usage is TRBJ1-2; D uncertain. V was trimmed by 6 bases and J by 6 bases, leaving 5 bases between them. The CDR3 is 9 residues long. CDR1 DFQATT and CDR2 SNEGSKA come from the germline V gene (reference sequence). DNA of the CDR3: TGCAGTGCCGGCGATGGCTACACCTTC. This gives the protein CSAGDGYTF.

This clonotype showed up many times. The rearrangement links TRBV5-1 to TRBJ2-1, with TRBD2 matching over 7 bases. The CDR3 loop spans 15 amino acids. J gave up 3 bases and V 3 bases, and 6 bases lay outside the gene matches. Germline CDR1 and CDR2: SGHRS and YFSETQ. CDR3 protein: CASSSGTTLYNEQFF. CDR3 DNA: TGCGCCAGCAGCTCCGGGACTACGCTCTACAATGAGCAGTTCTTC.

The gene calls are TRBV11-2 and TRBJ2-7, with D maybe TRBD2 (5 bases). Germline V gene data show CDR1 as SGHAT and CDR2 as FQNNGV. V lost 0 bases and J lost 3, with 12 bases in between. This CDR3 comprises 15 residues. The CDR3 nucleotides read TGTGCCAGCAGCTTAGAATGGCGGGCGAACTACGAGCAGTACTTC. Protein: CASSLEWRANYEQYF.

This chain joins TRBV6-2 or TRBV6-3 and TRBJ2-1; 7 nucleotides agree with TRBD1. The length of the CDR3 is 14 residues. Per the germline V gene, CDR1 is MNHEY and CDR2 is SVGEGT. Germline trimming cut 4 bases from V and 5 bases from J; bases unmatched to any gene: 5. The DNA for the CDR3 is TGTGCCAGCAGTTCAGACAGGGTTCACAATGAGCAGTTCTTC. It encodes CASSSDRVHNEQFF.

Comment on this clonotype: The conserved phenylalanine or tryptophan normally closing the CDR3 is absent here, so this likely arose from a read error. The genes are TRBV20-1 and TRBJ2-5; the match to TRBD2 covers 7 bases. The CDR3 has 14 residues. Germline lookup yields CDR1 DFQATT and CDR2 SNEGSKA (reference sequence). The J segment lost 5 bases and the V segment lost 0 bases, leaving 6 bases of the junction unmatched. CDR3 residues: CSARDLGGMETQYY. The DNA of the CDR3 is TGCAGTGCTAGAGATTTGGGGGGGATGGAGACCCAGTACTAC.

The rearrangement uses TRBV20-1 and TRBJ2-7, with 9 bases fitting TRBD1. V shed 2 bases, J shed 4 bases, and the junction held 6 bases outside the gene matches. Germline V gene lookup returns CDR1 DFQATT and CDR2 SNEGSKA (reference sequence). The CDR3 is 14 amino acids. CDR3 bases: TGCAGTGCTAGACGCGGAGGGACAGGGTACGAGCAGTACTTC. Translating it yields CSARRGGTGYEQYF.

J is TRBJ2-7 and V is TRBV5-1; 8 nucleotides agree with TRBD2. Germline V gene sequence: CDR1 SGHRS, CDR2 YFSETQ. V lost 0 bases, J lost 3 bases, and 8 bases stayed unmatched. The CDR3 has 16 amino acids. CDR3 coding DNA: TGCGCCAGCAGCTTGGGAGCGCAAGCGGGAGTCTACGAGCAGTACTTC. This codes for CASSLGAQAGVYEQYF.

This clonotype has at least ten counts. The chain is built from TRBV6-5 and TRBJ2-1; D possibly corresponds to TRBD1 (7 bases). CDR3 size: 15 residues. CDR1 is MNHEY, CDR2 SVGAGI, per germline. Trimming left V 8 bases short and J 7 bases short, with 21 bases between. The CDR3 DNA sequence: TGTGCCAGCGATACACAGGGGTCTGGGAGGAATGAGCAGTTCTTC. Protein product: CASDTQGSGRNEQFF.

This clonotype has more than one count but fewer than ten. For the CDR3, the DNA is TGTGCCAGCAGTTTACTTCCCGGGACCCCGCCTACTAGCACAGATACGCAGTATTTT. Amino acid sequence: CASSLLPGTPPTSTDTQYF. V usage is TRBV27 and J usage is TRBJ2-3, with D possibly called TRBD1 or TRBD2 (5 bases each). There are 19 residues in the CDR3. Trimming shortened V by 2 bases and J by 0 bases, and 21 bases separated the two germline ends. Germline V gene data show CDR1 as MNHEY and CDR2 as SMNVEV (reference sequence).

The CDR3 sequence: CASSQAGHSEQFF. The DNA of the CDR3 is TGCGCCAGCAGCCAAGCGGGTCATAGTGAGCAGTTCTTC. This chain links TRBV4-1 with TRBJ2-1; D unclear. Germline values: CDR1 MGHRA, CDR2 YSYEKL. The ends were cut back, 1 base at V and 9 bases at J, with 10 bases in the middle. The CDR3 is 13 amino acids.

A remark on this clonotype: Since a much larger clone is just one base distant, this may be a read error. This chain joins TRBV29-1 and TRBJ2-7, with 10 bases lining up with TRBD2. The CDR3 has 15 amino acids. Germline values: CDR1 SQVTM, CDR2 ANQGSEA. The CDR3 bases are TGCAGCGTTGCTAGCGGGAGCACCCCTGAATACGCGCAGTACTTC. Amino acids: CSVASGSTPEYAQYF.

The chain carries TRBV18 and TRBJ2-3; D is unclear. There are 14 residues in the CDR3. Trimming removed 4 bases at V and 3 bases at J, with 11 bases between. Germline-derived CDR1 and CDR2 are KGHSH and LQKENI. CDR3 DNA sequence: TGTGCCAGCTCACTTGTGGAAAATACAGATACGCAGTATTTT. Its protein product is CASSLVENTDTQYF.

As concerns this clonotype: This could be a read error, since a much larger clone is one nucleotide away. V usage is TRBV20-1 and J usage is TRBJ1-1; unclear D gene. Germline CDR1 and CDR2: DFQATT and SNEGSKA (reference sequence). The CDR3 loop spans 11 amino acids. The ends were cut back, 6 bases at V and 4 bases at J, with 9 bases in the middle. The chain's CDR3 is CSAGLITEAFF. The CDR3 DNA follows: TGCAGTGCCGGCCTGATCACTGAAGCTTTCTTT.

The chain combines TRBV30 with TRBJ1-5, with D possibly TRBD1 on 5 matching bases. The CDR3 is 17 amino acids. Germline-derived CDR1 and CDR2 are GTSNPN and SVGIG (reference sequence). Trimming cost V 0 bases and J 0 bases, with 15 bases left between them. CDR3 sequence: CAWSVQGVSYSNQPQHF. DNA of the CDR3: TGTGCCTGGAGTGTACAAGGGGTGAGTTATAGCAATCAGCCCCAGCATTTT.